A selection of T cell receptor beta chains follows, all from one sample in a study of tissue T cells after allogeneic stem cell transplantation. TCRdb keeps only in-frame clones here, not all; method: immunoSEQ multiplex PCR. In the table there are around 590 clones, over 50% of which are singletons. The sample here was lymph node tissue, taken at autopsy. These receptors were obtained from a female patient aged 40 to 70 with steroid-refractory graft-versus-host disease after an allogeneic stem cell transplant. The T cells may come from the graft donor. CDR3s include the opening cysteine and the closing phenylalanine or tryptophan. A D gene is named only where the DNA matches it firmly. Size is stated for part of the rows, as once, few or many counts, or as a class when the clone is expanded.

d_call: -; clone_size: -; v_call: TRBV18; j_call: TRBJ2-3; cdr3_nt: TGTGCCAGCTCACCGCACTTCACAGATACGCAGTATTTT; cdr3_aa: CASSPHFTDTQYF
d_call: -; clone_size: -; v_call: TRBV2; j_call: TRBJ1-6; cdr3_nt: TGTGCCAGCAGTCTAATCGGGGGTTCACCCCTCCACTTT; cdr3_aa: CASSLIGGSPLHF
d_call: -; clone_size: -; v_call: TRBV18; j_call: TRBJ2-3; cdr3_nt: TGTGCCAGCTCAGTTCTAGCAACAGATACGCAGTATTTT; cdr3_aa: CASSVLATDTQYF
d_call: -; clone_size: -; v_call: TRBV27; j_call: TRBJ1-3; cdr3_nt: TGTGCCAGCAGTCCGGCACAGTATCGAAACACCATATATTTT; cdr3_aa: CASSPAQYRNTIYF
d_call: -; clone_size: -; v_call: TRBV6-1; j_call: TRBJ1-5; cdr3_nt: TGTGCCAGCAGTGAATTGCGGGATTATAGCAATCAGCCCCAGCATTTT; cdr3_aa: CASSELRDYSNQPQHF
d_call: TRBD2; clone_size: once; v_call: TRBV3-1/TRBV3-2; j_call: TRBJ2-1; cdr3_nt: TGTGCCAGCAGCCAAGATAGGACTAGCGGGAGTAATGAGCAGTTCTTC; cdr3_aa: CASSQDRTSGSNEQFF
d_call: TRBD2; clone_size: -; v_call: TRBV5-1; j_call: TRBJ2-2; cdr3_nt: TGCGCCAGCACGCTAGGCCCGAGCGGGGGGGCCCTCGGGGAGCTGTTTTTT; cdr3_aa: CASTLGPSGGALGELFF
d_call: -; clone_size: -; v_call: TRBV28; j_call: TRBJ2-3; cdr3_nt: TGTGCCAGCAGTTCCCCCCGGGGAGGGCAGTATTTT; cdr3_aa: CASSSPRGGQYF
d_call: TRBD2; clone_size: -; v_call: TRBV13; j_call: TRBJ2-5; cdr3_nt: TGTGCCAGCAGCGCATTAGCGGGGACGGATGAGACCCAGTACTTC; cdr3_aa: CASSALAGTDETQYF
d_call: -; clone_size: -; v_call: TRBV5-1; j_call: TRBJ1-1; cdr3_nt: TGCGCCAGCAGCTCGACCGGGAACACTGAAGCTTTCTTT; cdr3_aa: CASSSTGNTEAFF
d_call: -; clone_size: -; v_call: TRBV6-1; j_call: TRBJ1-6; cdr3_nt: TGTGCCAGCAGTGTCCGGCCGGTCTCCTATAATTCACCCCTCCACTTT; cdr3_aa: CASSVRPVSYNSPLHF
d_call: -; clone_size: few; v_call: TRBV10-3; j_call: TRBJ1-1; cdr3_nt: TGTGCCATCAGCGGGGGTTTATCTGAAGCTTTCTTT; cdr3_aa: CAISGGLSEAFF
d_call: -; clone_size: -; v_call: TRBV24-1; j_call: TRBJ2-3; cdr3_nt: TGTGCCACCAGTGGGCCTAGCGGCACAGATACGCAGTATTTT; cdr3_aa: CATSGPSGTDTQYF
d_call: TRBD1; clone_size: -; v_call: TRBV5-1; j_call: TRBJ1-1; cdr3_nt: TGCGCCAGCAGCCCAGGGGGCCGGACTGAAGCTTTCTTT; cdr3_aa: CASSPGGRTEAFF
d_call: -; clone_size: -; v_call: TRBV5-4; j_call: TRBJ2-7; cdr3_nt: TGTGCCAGCAGCTTGGCAGGGAGCTCCTACGAGCAGTACTTC; cdr3_aa: CASSLAGSSYEQYF
d_call: TRBD1; clone_size: -; v_call: TRBV9; j_call: TRBJ2-1; cdr3_nt: TGTGCCAGCAGCGCTAGGCCGTGGACAGGGTTAAACAATGAGCAGTTCTTC; cdr3_aa: CASSARPWTGLNNEQFF
d_call: TRBD1; clone_size: few; v_call: TRBV7-9; j_call: TRBJ1-1; cdr3_nt: TGTGCCAGCAGCGAACAGGGGGCAACCACTGAAGCTTTCTTT; cdr3_aa: CASSEQGATTEAFF
d_call: -; clone_size: -; v_call: TRBV4-3; j_call: TRBJ1-2; cdr3_nt: TGCGCCAGCAGCCAGGACGGAGACTCTGGCTACACCTTC; cdr3_aa: CASSQDGDSGYTF
d_call: TRBD1; clone_size: -; v_call: TRBV30; j_call: TRBJ2-2; cdr3_nt: TGTGCCTGGGACAGGGTGAACACCGGGGAGCTGTTTTTT; cdr3_aa: CAWDRVNTGELFF
d_call: -; clone_size: -; v_call: TRBV6-6; j_call: TRBJ2-1; cdr3_nt: TGTGCCAGCAGTTACTCGGGGGGAAACAATGAGCAGTTCTTC; cdr3_aa: CASSYSGGNNEQFF
d_call: -; clone_size: once; v_call: TRBV6-2/TRBV6-3; j_call: TRBJ1-2; cdr3_nt: TGTGCCGGCAGTTTGGGCCACTATGGCTACACCTTC; cdr3_aa: CAGSLGHYGYTF
d_call: -; clone_size: -; v_call: TRBV9; j_call: TRBJ1-2; cdr3_nt: TGTGCCAGCAGCGTAGGTCCAGGCGTAGGCTACACCTTC; cdr3_aa: CASSVGPGVGYTF
d_call: -; clone_size: -; v_call: TRBV16; j_call: TRBJ1-5; cdr3_nt: TGTGCCAGCAGCCCGGGAGGGAGCAATCAGCCCCAGCATTTT; cdr3_aa: CASSPGGSNQPQHF
d_call: TRBD1; clone_size: few; v_call: TRBV20-1; j_call: TRBJ2-7; cdr3_nt: TGCAGTGCCAGTCGGGACAGTAACTACGAGCAGTACTTC; cdr3_aa: CSASRDSNYEQYF
d_call: TRBD2; clone_size: few; v_call: TRBV15; j_call: TRBJ2-5; cdr3_nt: TGTGCCACCAGCAGAGATTCGCTAGCGGGGGGCTGGGGGACCCAGTACTTC; cdr3_aa: CATSRDSLAGGWGTQYF
d_call: -; clone_size: -; v_call: TRBV12-3/TRBV12-4; j_call: TRBJ2-7; cdr3_nt: TGTGCCAGCAGTTTAAGTGGCCTGGGGCAGTACTTC; cdr3_aa: CASSLSGLGQYF
d_call: -; clone_size: -; v_call: TRBV2; j_call: TRBJ2-1; cdr3_nt: TGTGCCAGCCTGAGGGCTAGCCACTCCTACAATGAGCAGTTCTTC; cdr3_aa: CASLRASHSYNEQFF
d_call: TRBD1; clone_size: -; v_call: TRBV6-5; j_call: TRBJ2-7; cdr3_nt: TGTGCCAGCAGCTACCACAGGGGTTTTCGCTACGAGCAGTACTTC; cdr3_aa: CASSYHRGFRYEQYF
d_call: -; clone_size: once; v_call: TRBV9; j_call: TRBJ2-1; cdr3_nt: TGTGCCAGCAGCGCACTTGTCAATGAGCAGTTCTTC; cdr3_aa: CASSALVNEQFF
d_call: -; clone_size: once; v_call: TRBV5-6; j_call: TRBJ1-4; cdr3_nt: TGTGCCAGCAGCTTGGGACTGGGGGCTATTGAAAAACTGTTTTTT; cdr3_aa: CASSLGLGAIEKLFF
d_call: -; clone_size: -; v_call: TRBV3-1/TRBV3-2; j_call: TRBJ1-5; cdr3_nt: TGTGCCAGCAGCCCCACAGGGAATCAGCCCCAGCATTTT; cdr3_aa: CASSPTGNQPQHF
d_call: -; clone_size: -; v_call: TRBV3-1/TRBV3-2; j_call: TRBJ2-3; cdr3_nt: TGTGCCAGCAGCCAAGATCTTATTGGCACAGATACGCAGTATTTT; cdr3_aa: CASSQDLIGTDTQYF
d_call: TRBD1; clone_size: -; v_call: TRBV7-8; j_call: TRBJ2-7; cdr3_nt: TGTGCCAGCAGCTCGACAGGGGAGCAGTACTTC; cdr3_aa: CASSSTGEQYF
d_call: TRBD1; clone_size: -; v_call: TRBV7-9; j_call: TRBJ1-6; cdr3_nt: TGTGCCAGCAGGTCCAGGGGGCGGAATTCACCCCTCCACTTT; cdr3_aa: CASRSRGRNSPLHF
d_call: -; clone_size: -; v_call: TRBV2; j_call: TRBJ1-6; cdr3_nt: TGTGCCAGCAAGAGGATTGGGAATTCACCCCTCCACTTT; cdr3_aa: CASKRIGNSPLHF
d_call: -; clone_size: few; v_call: TRBV19; j_call: TRBJ1-1; cdr3_nt: TGTGCCAGTAGTATATCGGGGGTGAAGGCTGAAGCTTTCTTT; cdr3_aa: CASSISGVKAEAFF
d_call: TRBD2; clone_size: -; v_call: TRBV6-5; j_call: TRBJ2-5; cdr3_nt: TGTGCCAGCAGTCGAAGCGGGAGGGCCCGGGAGACCCAGTACTTC; cdr3_aa: CASSRSGRARETQYF
d_call: -; clone_size: -; v_call: TRBV11-2; j_call: TRBJ1-3; cdr3_nt: TGTGCCAGCAGCTTAGGCCCCGGAAACACCATATATTTT; cdr3_aa: CASSLGPGNTIYF